A single sample gave rise to the 18 T cell receptor beta chains below, sequenced in a study of shared clonotypes between healthy human individuals. Assay used: immunoSEQ multiplex PCR; TCRdb lists only in-frame clones, some missing. In the table there are about 600,000 clones, around 97% of which are singletons. Sequencing was carried out using naive CD4+ T cells sorted from blood. The subset denotes: CD45RA+ positively selected. The origin of the receptors is a woman in her thirties in good health.

The V call is TRBV2, the J call TRBJ1-3, with D tentatively TRBD1 (6 bases). The ends were cut back, 3 bases at V and 11 bases at J, with 17 bases in the middle. Germline V CDR1 and CDR2: SNHLY, FYNNEI. This CDR3 is built from 14 residues. This CDR3 reads CASSETRTVVAIYF. The CDR3 DNA is TGTGCCAGCAGTGAGACGAGGACAGTCGTCGCCATATATTTT. The entire variable domain, with the rest obtained from reference TRBV2 and TRBJ1-3, is as follows: EPEVTQTPSHQVTQMGQEVILRCVPISNHLYFYWYRQILGQKVEFLVSFYNNEISEKSEIFDDQFSVERPDGSNFTLKIRSTKLEDSAMYFCASSETRTVVAIYFGEGSWLTVV.

This chain uses TRBV11-3 with TRBJ2-1; 8 bases align to TRBD2. V lost 2 bases, J lost 5 bases, and 2 bases stayed unmatched. CDR3 length: 14 amino acids. Germline V gene lookup returns CDR1 SGHNT and CDR2 YENEEA. The DNA for the CDR3 is TGTGCCAGCAGCTTAAGCGGGAGCCACAATGAGCAGTTCTTC. Translating it yields CASSLSGSHNEQFF.

The chain joins TRBV6-5 to TRBJ2-2; 8 bases agree with TRBD1. Per the germline V gene, CDR1 is MNHEY and CDR2 is SVGAGI. This CDR3 has 14 residues. After removal of 6 bases from V and 4 bases from J, the junction contained 4 bases not matched to a gene. The CDR3 loop is CASRQGGGTGELFF. The CDR3, as DNA: TGTGCCAGCAGACAGGGGGGCGGCACCGGGGAGCTGTTTTTT.

V usage is TRBV4-1 and J usage is TRBJ1-5, with D hard to call. Trimming took 3 bases from V and 7 from J, leaving 16 bases between them. CDR1 is MGHRA and CDR2 is YSYEKL in the germline V gene. The CDR3 totals 15 residues. The CDR3 DNA reads TGCGCCAGCAGCCATGGCAGAGAGGACGGCCAGCCCCAGCATTTT. Encoded protein: CASSHGREDGQPQHF.

The chain joins TRBV7-8 to TRBJ1-2, with 11 nucleotides matching TRBD1. V trimming: 5 bases; J trimming: 8 bases; junction bases outside the gene matches: 7. CDR3 length: 14 residues. Germline V gives CDR1 SGHVS, CDR2 FQNEAQ. The CDR3 sequence: CASSMGQGEWGYTF. CDR3 coding DNA: TGTGCCAGCAGCATGGGACAGGGGGAATGGGGCTACACCTTC.

This chain uses TRBV9 with TRBJ1-2; D call uncertain. CDR1 is SGDLS, CDR2 YYNGEE, per germline. The CDR3 contains 16 residues. The germline V and J ends were trimmed by 1 base and 7 bases, with 20 bases remaining between them. CDR3 sequence: CASSVTGWETSFGYTF. Here the CDR3 DNA reads TGTGCCAGCAGCGTAACCGGTTGGGAGACGTCATTTGGCTACACCTTC.

The chain combines TRBV28 with TRBJ2-2, with 7 bases aligning to TRBD2. Losses at the gene ends were 8 bases for V and 7 bases for J; bases not matched to a gene: 10. CDR1 and CDR2 from the germline V gene are MDHEN and SYDVKM. CDR3 length: 14 residues. The CDR3 nucleotides read TGTGCCAGCCTTTTGGGAGGGCCCAGCGGGGAGCTGTTTTTT. The encoded protein is CASLLGGPSGELFF.

The V and J genes are TRBV5-4 and TRBJ2-7; 8 bases match TRBD2. Germline V gene lookup returns CDR1 SGHNT and CDR2 YYREEE (reference sequence). This CDR3 is built from 15 residues. With 4 bases clipped from V and 2 bases from J, the junction kept 8 bases outside the gene matches. The CDR3 loop is CASSVSGTSAYEQYF. CDR3 in DNA: TGTGCCAGCAGCGTTTCCGGGACTAGTGCCTACGAGCAGTACTTC.

In DNA, the CDR3 is TGTGCCAGCAGTCTTCTCGGGACAGGGTTCCGAGAGACCCAGTACTTC. Translating it yields CASSLLGTGFRETQYF. This sequence joins TRBV9 and TRBJ2-5, with TRBD1 matching 9 bases. After removal of 5 bases from V and 4 bases from J, the junction contained 12 bases not matched to a gene. CDR1 and CDR2 (germline): SGDLS, YYNGEE. There are 16 residues in the CDR3. Combining the CDR3 with reference TRBV9 and TRBJ2-5 gives the whole variable domain DSGVTQTPKHLITATGQRVTLRCSPRSGDLSVYWYQQSLDQGLQFLIQYYNGEERAKGNILERFSAQQFPDLHSELNLSSLELGDSALYFCASSLLGTGFRETQYFGPGTRLLVL.

The rearrangement joins TRBV18 to TRBJ2-1; the D gene is possibly TRBD2 (5 bases). The V end was cut by 9 bases, the J end by 9 bases, with 15 bases between. Germline V lookup: CDR1 KGHSH, CDR2 LQKENI. This CDR3 has 12 amino acids. The CDR3 loop reads CASSPGSGEQFF. The CDR3 region has the DNA TGTGCCAGTTCGCCGGGGTCAGGTGAGCAGTTCTTC.

The chain employs TRBV5-4 and TRBJ1-3; D remains unclear. Germline loops: CDR1 SGHNT, CDR2 YYREEE (reference sequence). V lost 2 bases and J 0 bases, leaving 12 bases between the germline ends. The CDR3 extends over 16 amino acids. The CDR3 sequence is CASSFGPTASGNTIYF. The CDR3 coding sequence is TGTGCCAGCAGCTTCGGTCCCACCGCCTCTGGAAACACCATATATTTT.

Turning to this clone: This same CDR3 is encoded by further DNA sequences in the sample. The chain is built from TRBV18 and TRBJ1-1; 9 bases agree with TRBD1. With V trimmed by 4 bases and J by 4 bases, 1 base remained unmatched. The CDR3 is 13 residues long. Per germline, CDR1 KGHSH and CDR2 LQKENI. CDR3 in DNA: TGTGCCAGCTCACGGACAGGGGTCACTGAAGCTTTCTTT. Translation: CASSRTGVTEAFF.

The CDR3 region is CASSLGPTQYEQYF. The DNA for the CDR3 is TGTGCCAGCAGCTTAGGTCCTACTCAATACGAGCAGTACTTC. V is TRBV7-7 and J is TRBJ2-7; D unclear. This CDR3 has 14 residues. CDR1 SSHAT and CDR2 FNYEAQ come from the germline V gene (reference sequence). Deletions cut 1 base from V and 4 bases from J, with 11 bases between.

This clone was counted once. The rearrangement uses TRBV6-5 and TRBJ2-1; unclear D gene. Germline V gene sequence: CDR1 MNHEY, CDR2 SVGAGI. The CDR3 extends over 15 amino acids. Trimming removed 0 bases from V and 0 bases from J, with 6 bases in between. The CDR3 DNA sequence: TGTGCCAGCAGTTACTCGGTGGGCTCCTACAATGAGCAGTTCTTC. It translates to CASSYSVGSYNEQFF.

The rearrangement joins TRBV18 to TRBJ2-2, with 10 bases lining up with TRBD2. Germline values: CDR1 KGHSH, CDR2 LQKENI. The CDR3 consists of 16 residues. V gave up 2 bases and J gave up 6 bases; unmatched junction bases: 6. Here the CDR3 reads CASSPNLAGVAGELFF. For the CDR3, the DNA is TGTGCCAGCTCACCAAATCTAGCGGGAGTGGCCGGGGAGCTGTTTTTT.

The V call is TRBV5-1, the J call TRBJ2-3; 7 nucleotides agree with TRBD1. Looked up from germline, CDR1 is SGHRS and CDR2 is YFSETQ. CDR3 length: 14 residues. J lost 1 base, V lost 4 bases, and 3 bases had no gene match. CDR3 coding DNA: TGCGCCAGCAGCATCGGACAGGGCACAGATACGCAGTATTTT. This sequence encodes CASSIGQGTDTQYF. Complete variable domain (other parts from reference TRBV5-1 and TRBJ2-3): KAGVTQTPRYLIKTRGQQVTLSCSPISGHRSVSWYQQTPGQGLQFLFEYFSETQRNKGNFPGRFSGRQFSNSRSEMNVSTLELGDSALYLCASSIGQGTDTQYFGPGTRLTVL.

The J gene is TRBJ2-7, the V gene TRBV7-9; 9 nucleotides line up with TRBD2. With 1 base clipped from V and 5 bases from J, the junction kept 6 bases outside the gene matches. The CDR3 totals 15 residues. Germline CDR1 and CDR2: SEHNR and FQNEAQ (reference sequence). The CDR3 coding sequence is TGTGCCAGCAGCTTAGTCGGGACTAGCCCCAACGAGCAGTACTTC. Protein sequence: CASSLVGTSPNEQYF.

This clone is a singleton in its sample. For the CDR3, the DNA is TGCGCCAGCAGCCGGTTAGCGGGAGGTGACTCCTACGAGCAGTACTTC. Translating it yields CASSRLAGGDSYEQYF. V is TRBV4-1 and J is TRBJ2-7; 10 bases are shared with TRBD2. This CDR3 has 16 residues. The germline V gene has CDR1 MGHRA and CDR2 YSYEKL. The trim removed 4 bases at V and 0 bases at J, leaving 6 bases unmatched.